This passage covers 25 T cell receptor beta chains from one sample sequenced in a study of long-term antiretroviral therapy in people with HIV. Survey-level immunoSEQ v3.0 assays were run. TCRdb's copy holds only in-frame clones and misses some; the assay was immunoSEQ multiplex PCR. The repertoire includes under 20,000 clones, less than 85% of them detected once, and 13% to 15% sits in the top ten. Sequencing was performed on unsorted PBMCs, taken 0.5 years before starting antiretroviral therapy. These TCRs come from a woman in her 50s with HIV.

The rearrangement uses TRBV7-9 and TRBJ2-7, with no clear D. Trimming pared 7 bases from V and 3 bases from J, leaving 16 bases between. Germline V gene sequence: CDR1 SEHNR, CDR2 FQNEAQ (reference sequence). The length of the CDR3 is 14 residues. The CDR3 DNA reads as TGTGCCAGCACAACTGCCCGGGCAAGCTACGAGCAGTACTTC. This translates into CASTTARASYEQYF.

V is TRBV30 and J is TRBJ2-3; 9 bases are shared with TRBD1. J gave up 6 bases and V 8 bases, and 18 bases lay outside the gene matches. Looked up from germline, CDR1 is GTSNPN and CDR2 is SVGIG (reference sequence). CDR3 length: 16 residues. The CDR3, as DNA: TGTGCCCAAACCTCGGGGACAGGGATACTCAGGGATACGCAGTATTTT. It is translated as CAQTSGTGILRDTQYF.

The chain links TRBV7-3 to TRBJ1-2; TRBD1 might be the D (5 bases). This CDR3 is 13 amino acids long. Trimming took 2 bases from V and 14 from J, leaving 18 bases between them. Looked up from germline, CDR1 is SGHTA and CDR2 is FQGTGA. The CDR3 loop reads CASSLLPDSPTTF. CDR3 DNA: TGTGCCAGCAGCTTACTCCCAGACAGTCCTACTACCTTC.

This chain links TRBV7-3 with TRBJ2-3; TRBD2 matches at 8 bases. Trimming cost V 5 bases and J 4 bases; bases outside gene matches: 11. Germline V gives CDR1 SGHTA, CDR2 FQGTGA. The CDR3 extends over 16 amino acids. The CDR3 DNA sequence: TGTGCCAGCAGCCCGGGGGGCGGGGGGCAGTCAGATACGCAGTATTTT. This codes for CASSPGGGGQSDTQYF. The whole variable domain, filled in from reference TRBV7-3 and TRBJ2-3, reads GAGVSQTPSNKVTEKGKYVELRCDPISGHTALYWYRQSLGQGPEFLIYFQGTGAADDSGLPNDRFFAVRPEGSVSTLKIQRTERGDSAVYLCASSPGGGGQSDTQYFGPGTRLTVL.

This chain uses TRBV29-1 with TRBJ2-2, with TRBD1 identical over 7 bases. The CDR3 is made up of 14 amino acids. Germline lookup yields CDR1 SQVTM and CDR2 ANQGSEA. V trimming: 3 bases; J trimming: 1 base; junction bases outside the gene matches: 2. CDR3 region: CSVETGKNTGELFF. The DNA of the CDR3 is TGCAGCGTTGAGACAGGGAAGAACACCGGGGAGCTGTTTTTT.

This chain joins TRBV19 and TRBJ1-2; weak D call: TRBD1 (5 bases). The V gene's germline CDR1 is LNHDA and CDR2 SQIVND (reference sequence). The CDR3 has 14 amino acids. The V and J ends lost 3 bases and 5 bases respectively, with 13 bases between them. The CDR3 DNA is TGTGCCAGTAGTATCGGGACGGACTTTTATGGCTACACCTTC. Its protein product is CASSIGTDFYGYTF.

The chain recombines TRBV29-1 with TRBJ2-7; 9 nucleotides align to TRBD1. Germline-derived CDR1 and CDR2 are SQVTM and ANQGSEA. There are 13 residues in the CDR3. After removal of 4 bases from V and 7 bases from J, the junction contained 8 bases not matched to a gene. The CDR3 DNA reads as TGCAGCGTTGGCGAAGGACAGGGGCGGGAGCAGTACGTC. Its translation: CSVGEGQGREQYV.

The chain joins TRBV2 to TRBJ2-2, with no clear D. Trimming cost V 2 bases and J 5 bases, with 9 bases left between them. The CDR3 covers 14 residues. CDR1 and CDR2 from the germline V gene are SNHLY and FYNNEI. The CDR3 DNA reads TGTGCCAGCAGTGAATTGGCTGGAACCGGGGAGCTGTTTTTT. Its protein is CASSELAGTGELFF.

The chain is built from TRBV30 and TRBJ1-4; the match to TRBD1 covers 9 bases. Unmatched junction bases numbered 8, after V lost 3 bases and J lost 6 bases. Germline CDR1 reads GTSNPN; CDR2 reads SVGIG (reference sequence). This CDR3 is built from 15 residues. This CDR3 reads CAWSHQGQGDEKLFF. CDR3 in DNA: TGTGCCTGGAGCCACCAGGGACAGGGTGATGAAAAACTGTTTTTT. Supplemented by reference TRBV30 and TRBJ1-4, the full variable domain reads SQTIHQWPATLVQPVGSPLSLECTVEGTSNPNLYWYRQAAGRGLQLLFYSVGIGQISSEVPQNLSASRPQDRQFILSSKKLLLSDSGFYLCAWSHQGQGDEKLFFGSGTQLSVL.

The chain has TRBV6-1 and TRBJ1-2; D perhaps matches TRBD1 (5 bases). Germline V lookup: CDR1 MNHNS, CDR2 SASEGT. Trimming took off 0 bases at V and 8 bases at J, with 16 bases between the two ends. This CDR3 has 15 amino acids. CDR3 sequence reads: CASSEAMTDSRGYTF. In DNA form, the CDR3 reads TGTGCCAGCAGTGAAGCGATGACAGATTCACGGGGCTACACCTTC.

This chain connects TRBV7-9 to TRBJ2-5; 10 bases are shared with TRBD1. This CDR3 contains 16 residues. The ends lost 2 bases at V and 5 bases at J; junction bases unmatched: 8. Germline V gene lookup returns CDR1 SEHNR and CDR2 FQNEAQ (reference sequence). The CDR3 nucleotides are TGTGCCAGCAGCTTATGGTTAGACAGGGGGCGTGAGACCCAGTACTTC. It yields the protein CASSLWLDRGRETQYF.

The genes are TRBV5-6 and TRBJ2-1; 10 positions agree with TRBD2. Germline loops: CDR1 SGHDT, CDR2 YYEEEE. V gave up 1 base and J gave up 1 base; unmatched junction bases: 2. The CDR3 totals 16 residues. The CDR3: CASSLFSGGSYNEQFF. DNA of the CDR3: TGTGCCAGCAGCTTGTTTAGCGGGGGGTCCTACAATGAGCAGTTCTTC.

The chain is built from TRBV29-1 and TRBJ2-7, with D perhaps matching TRBD1 (6 bases). Trimming pared 3 bases from V and 0 bases from J, leaving 9 bases between. Germline V CDR1 and CDR2: SQVTM, ANQGSEA. The CDR3 runs 13 residues. CDR3: CSVETGSSYEQYF. CDR3 coding DNA: TGCAGCGTTGAGACAGGCAGCTCCTACGAGCAGTACTTC.

The V gene is TRBV6-1, the J gene TRBJ1-2; D is unresolved. V lost 1 base to trimming and J lost 2 bases, with 8 bases between them. The CDR3 runs to 14 residues. Germline lookup yields CDR1 MNHNS and CDR2 SASEGT. Written as DNA, the CDR3 is TGTGCCAGCAGTGAAGGGTTCGGAAACTATGGCTACACCTTC. Its translation: CASSEGFGNYGYTF.

The chain carries TRBV6-5 and TRBJ2-6; a weak D match, TRBD1 (6 bases). Germline lookup yields CDR1 MNHEY and CDR2 SVGAGI. This CDR3 comprises 15 residues. Trimming shortened V by 5 bases and J by 1 base, and 9 bases separated the two germline ends. CDR3 DNA sequence: TGTGCCAGCAGTACACAGGGTTCTGGGGCCAACGTCCTGACTTTC. It translates to CASSTQGSGANVLTF.

The chain combines TRBV7-3 with TRBJ2-2, with D hard to call. V gave up 5 bases and J gave up 3 bases, with 19 bases separating them. CDR1 and CDR2 from the germline V gene are SGHTA and FQGTGA. The CDR3 spans 17 residues. As DNA, the CDR3 is TGTGCCAGCAGCCTCCGTCCGGGCCCCACGGACACCGGGGAGCTGTTTTTT. Translating it yields CASSLRPGPTDTGELFF.

The chain employs TRBV7-9 and TRBJ2-3; 8 bases agree with TRBD2. In germline, CDR1 is SEHNR, CDR2 FQNEAQ (reference sequence). The CDR3 is 16 amino acids. Trimming cost V 5 bases and J 2 bases; bases outside gene matches: 9. The CDR3: CASSKGLATFTDTQYF. DNA for the CDR3: TGTGCCAGCAGCAAAGGACTAGCAACTTTCACAGATACGCAGTATTTT.

This chain links TRBV7-4 with TRBJ2-4; 11 nucleotides line up with TRBD1. CDR3 length equals 16 residues. Looked up from germline, CDR1 is SGHVT and CDR2 is SQSDAQ. With 0 bases clipped from V and 4 bases from J, the junction kept 2 bases outside the gene matches. Here the CDR3 reads CASSLAGTGGKNIQYF. CDR3 DNA: TGTGCCAGCAGCTTAGCCGGGACAGGGGGAAAAAACATTCAGTACTTC.

The chain couples TRBV19 to TRBJ1-3; 9 nucleotides align to TRBD1. This CDR3 contains 14 residues. Germline CDR1 LNHDA, CDR2 SQIVND (reference sequence). V gave up 10 bases and J gave up 4 bases; unmatched junction bases: 8. CDR3: CATTGGEGGNTIYF. The DNA for the CDR3 is TGTGCCACGACAGGGGGAGAAGGAGGAAACACCATATATTTT.

V usage is TRBV28 and J usage is TRBJ1-5; D gene ambiguous. The germline V and J ends were trimmed by 8 bases and 9 bases, with 5 bases remaining between them. In germline, CDR1 is MDHEN, CDR2 SYDVKM. This CDR3 has 9 amino acids. CDR3 sequence (DNA): TGTGCCAGCTCGTGGCCCCAGCATTTT. This sequence encodes CASSWPQHF. Full variable domain (rest looked up from reference TRBV28 and TRBJ1-5): DVKVTQSSRYLVKRTGEKVFLECVQDMDHENMFWYRQDPGLGLRLIYFSYDVKMKEKGDIPEGYSVSREKKERFSLILESASTNQTSMYLCASSWPQHFGDGTRLSIL.

A note on this clone: The junction shows a germline mismatch at one end, possibly a read error. At the DNA level, this CDR3 is encoded by other sequences in the same sample as well. This chain links TRBV5-1 with TRBJ1-1; a weak D match, TRBD1 (5 bases). The germline V gene has CDR1 SGHRS and CDR2 YFSETQ. CDR3 length: 14 residues. CDR3 region: CASSFGGMNTEAFF. CDR3 nucleotides: TGCGCCAGCAGCTTTGGGGGAATGAACACTGAAGCCTTCTTT.

The chain is built from TRBV6-5 and TRBJ1-6; 7 bases are a match to TRBD1. Trimming removed 7 bases from V and 6 bases from J; junction bases left unmatched: 9. This CDR3 has 15 amino acids. Germline V lookup: CDR1 MNHEY, CDR2 SVGAGI. The chain's CDR3 is CASTPRGALNSPLHF. CDR3 in DNA: TGTGCCAGCACCCCCAGGGGGGCGCTTAATTCACCCCTCCACTTT.

This chain connects TRBV28 to TRBJ1-2, with D unclear. The V gene lost 3 bases and the J gene lost 2 bases, with 16 bases spanning the gap. The CDR3 is 16 residues long. CDR1 and CDR2 (germline): MDHEN, SYDVKM. In DNA, the CDR3 is TGTGCCAGCAGTTTGTATTCCGGAGGAGAAAACTATGGCTACACCTTC. It encodes CASSLYSGGENYGYTF.

CDR3 protein: CSVVTGNYGYTF. The CDR3, as DNA: TGCAGCGTTGTTACCGGAAACTATGGCTACACCTTC. The genes are TRBV29-1 and TRBJ1-2; D is uncertain. This CDR3 region has 12 residues. Per germline, CDR1 SQVTM and CDR2 ANQGSEA. The V gene lost 4 bases and the J gene lost 2 bases, with 8 bases spanning the gap.

The chain couples TRBV18 to TRBJ1-3; 7 nucleotides agree with TRBD1. V lost 5 bases, J lost 0 bases, and 13 bases stayed unmatched. Germline V gives CDR1 KGHSH, CDR2 LQKENI. The CDR3 contains 18 residues. CDR3 nucleotide sequence: TGTGCCAGCTCATCGGCCCTCGACAGGGTACCCTCTGGAAACACCATATATTTT. It specifies CASSSALDRVPSGNTIYF.